The T cell receptor beta chain under discussion was sequenced for a study of blood T cells in healthy people across ages. Remarks on this clonotype: The junction differs from germline at one of its ends, possibly a read error.

For the second PCR, which ran for 7 to 11 cycles, a sample-barcoded 5' primer and a J-beta primer mix were used. MiXCR was run by TCRdb on the 5' RACE reads, yielding one entry per CDR3 protein. Among approximately 1.5 million distinct CDR3 sequences listed, roughly 32% were seen once. The CDR3 has 13 amino acids. CDR1 and CDR2 from the germline V gene are SGHDN and FVKESK. The receptor comes from a woman aged 25 to 39 in good health. Sequences were obtained from blood. The chain uses TRBV14 and TRBJ2-1, with D maybe TRBD2 (6 bases). CDR3 coding DNA: TGTGCCGGCAGGAGGGGCGCGTCCAATGAGCAGTTCTTC. This encodes CAGRRGASNEQFF.